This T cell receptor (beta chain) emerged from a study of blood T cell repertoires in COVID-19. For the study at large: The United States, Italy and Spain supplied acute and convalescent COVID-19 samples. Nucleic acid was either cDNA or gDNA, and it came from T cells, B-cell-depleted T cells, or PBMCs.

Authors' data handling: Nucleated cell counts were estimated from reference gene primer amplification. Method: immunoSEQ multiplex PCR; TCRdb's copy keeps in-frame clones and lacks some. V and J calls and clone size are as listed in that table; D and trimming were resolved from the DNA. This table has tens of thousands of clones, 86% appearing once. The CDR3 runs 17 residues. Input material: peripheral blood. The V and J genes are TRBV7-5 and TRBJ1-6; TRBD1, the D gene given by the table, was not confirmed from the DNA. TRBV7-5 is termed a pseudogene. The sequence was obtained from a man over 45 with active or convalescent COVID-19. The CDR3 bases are TGTGTCAGAAGCTCCATTAGGGGGACAGGTGTGTATTCACCCCTCCACTTT. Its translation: CVRSSIRGTGVYSPLHF.